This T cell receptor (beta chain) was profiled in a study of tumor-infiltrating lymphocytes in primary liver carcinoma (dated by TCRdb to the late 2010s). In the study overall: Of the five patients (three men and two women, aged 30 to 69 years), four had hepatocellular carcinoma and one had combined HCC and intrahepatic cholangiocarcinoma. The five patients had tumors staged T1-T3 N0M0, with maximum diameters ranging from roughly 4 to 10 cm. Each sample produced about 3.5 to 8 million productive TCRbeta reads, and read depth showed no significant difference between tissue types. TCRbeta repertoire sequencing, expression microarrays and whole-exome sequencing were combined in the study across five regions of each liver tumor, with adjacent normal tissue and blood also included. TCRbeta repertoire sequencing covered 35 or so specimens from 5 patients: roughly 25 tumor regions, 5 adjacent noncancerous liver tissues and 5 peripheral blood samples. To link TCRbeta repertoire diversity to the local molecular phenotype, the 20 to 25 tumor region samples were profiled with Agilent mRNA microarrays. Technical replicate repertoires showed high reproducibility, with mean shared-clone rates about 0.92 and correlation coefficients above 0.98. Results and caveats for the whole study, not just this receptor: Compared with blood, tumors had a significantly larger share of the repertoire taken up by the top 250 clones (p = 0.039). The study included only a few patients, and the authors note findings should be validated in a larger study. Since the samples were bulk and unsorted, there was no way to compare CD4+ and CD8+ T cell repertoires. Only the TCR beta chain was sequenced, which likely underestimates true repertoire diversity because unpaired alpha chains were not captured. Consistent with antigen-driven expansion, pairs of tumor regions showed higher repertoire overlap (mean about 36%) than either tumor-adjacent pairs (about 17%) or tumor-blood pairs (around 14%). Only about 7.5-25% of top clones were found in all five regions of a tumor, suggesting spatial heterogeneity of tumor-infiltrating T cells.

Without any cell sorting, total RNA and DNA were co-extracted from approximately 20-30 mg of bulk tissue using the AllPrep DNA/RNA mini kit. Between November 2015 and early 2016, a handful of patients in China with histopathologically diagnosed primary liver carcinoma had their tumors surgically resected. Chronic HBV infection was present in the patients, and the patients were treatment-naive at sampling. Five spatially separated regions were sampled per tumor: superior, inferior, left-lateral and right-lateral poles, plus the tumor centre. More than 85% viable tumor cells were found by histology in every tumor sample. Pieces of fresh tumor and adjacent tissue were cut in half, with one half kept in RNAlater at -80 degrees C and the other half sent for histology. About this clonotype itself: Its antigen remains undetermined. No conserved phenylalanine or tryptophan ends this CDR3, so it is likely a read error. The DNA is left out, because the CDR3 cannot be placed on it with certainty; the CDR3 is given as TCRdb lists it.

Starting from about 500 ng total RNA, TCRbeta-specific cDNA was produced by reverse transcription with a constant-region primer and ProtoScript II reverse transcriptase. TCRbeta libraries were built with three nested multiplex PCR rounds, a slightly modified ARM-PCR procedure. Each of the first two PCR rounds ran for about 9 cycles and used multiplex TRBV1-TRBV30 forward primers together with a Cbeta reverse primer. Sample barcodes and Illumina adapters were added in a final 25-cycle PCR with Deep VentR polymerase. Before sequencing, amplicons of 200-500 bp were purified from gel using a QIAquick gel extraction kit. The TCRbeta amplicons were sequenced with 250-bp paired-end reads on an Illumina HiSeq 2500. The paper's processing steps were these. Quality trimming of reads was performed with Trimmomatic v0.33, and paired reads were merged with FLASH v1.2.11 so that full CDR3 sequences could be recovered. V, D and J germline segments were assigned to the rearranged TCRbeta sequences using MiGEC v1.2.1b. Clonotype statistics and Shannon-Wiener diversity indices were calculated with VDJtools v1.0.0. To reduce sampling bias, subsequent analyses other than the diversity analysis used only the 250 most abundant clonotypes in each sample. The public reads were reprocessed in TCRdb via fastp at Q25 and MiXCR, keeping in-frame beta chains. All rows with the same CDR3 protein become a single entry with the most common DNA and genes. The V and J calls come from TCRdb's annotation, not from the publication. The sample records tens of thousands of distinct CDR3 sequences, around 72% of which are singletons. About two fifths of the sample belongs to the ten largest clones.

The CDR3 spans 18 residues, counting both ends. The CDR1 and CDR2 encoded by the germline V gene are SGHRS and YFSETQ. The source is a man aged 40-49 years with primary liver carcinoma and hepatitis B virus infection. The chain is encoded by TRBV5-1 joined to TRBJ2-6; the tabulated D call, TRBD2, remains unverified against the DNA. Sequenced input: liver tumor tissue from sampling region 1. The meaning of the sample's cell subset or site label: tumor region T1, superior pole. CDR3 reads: CASSLGAGPSSGANVLTL.